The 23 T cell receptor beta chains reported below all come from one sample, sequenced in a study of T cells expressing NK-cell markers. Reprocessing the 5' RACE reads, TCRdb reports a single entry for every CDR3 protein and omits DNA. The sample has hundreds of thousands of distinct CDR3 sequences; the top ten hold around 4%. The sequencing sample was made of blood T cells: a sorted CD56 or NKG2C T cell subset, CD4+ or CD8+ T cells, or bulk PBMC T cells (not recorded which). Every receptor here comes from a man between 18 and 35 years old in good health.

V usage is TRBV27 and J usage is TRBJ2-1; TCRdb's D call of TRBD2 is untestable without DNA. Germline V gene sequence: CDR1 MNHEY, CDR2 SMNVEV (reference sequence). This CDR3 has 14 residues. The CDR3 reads CASSSRRTNDEQFF.

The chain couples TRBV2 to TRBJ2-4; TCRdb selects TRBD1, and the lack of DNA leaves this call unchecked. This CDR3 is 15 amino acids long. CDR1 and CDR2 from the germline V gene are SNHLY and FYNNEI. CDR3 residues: CASRAGTGAKNIQYF.

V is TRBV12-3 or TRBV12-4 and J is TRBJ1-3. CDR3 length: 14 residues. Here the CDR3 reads CAHRRTGSGNTIYF.

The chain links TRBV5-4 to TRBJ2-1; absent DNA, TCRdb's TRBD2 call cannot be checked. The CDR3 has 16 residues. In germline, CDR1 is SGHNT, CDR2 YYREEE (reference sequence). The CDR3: CASSGGGGASGNEQFF.

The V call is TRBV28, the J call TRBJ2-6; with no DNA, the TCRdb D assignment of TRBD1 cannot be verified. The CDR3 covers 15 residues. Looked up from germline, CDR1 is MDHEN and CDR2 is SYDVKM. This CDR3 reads CASSRTGSGANVLTF.

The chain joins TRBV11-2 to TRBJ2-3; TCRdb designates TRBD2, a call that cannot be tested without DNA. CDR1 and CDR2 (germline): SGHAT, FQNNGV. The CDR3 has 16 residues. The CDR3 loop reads CASSPGEGLGEVTQYF.

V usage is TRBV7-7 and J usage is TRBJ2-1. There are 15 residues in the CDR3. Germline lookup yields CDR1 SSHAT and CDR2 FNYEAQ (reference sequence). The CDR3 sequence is CASSFVGRPKQLQFF.

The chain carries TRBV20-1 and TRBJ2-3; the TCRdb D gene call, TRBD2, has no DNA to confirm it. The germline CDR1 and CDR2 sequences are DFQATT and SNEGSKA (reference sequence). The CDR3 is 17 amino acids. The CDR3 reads CSARGARTSGNTDTQYF.

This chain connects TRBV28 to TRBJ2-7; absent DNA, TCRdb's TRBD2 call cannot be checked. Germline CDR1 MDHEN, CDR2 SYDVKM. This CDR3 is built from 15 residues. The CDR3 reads CASSDSPARAYEQYF.

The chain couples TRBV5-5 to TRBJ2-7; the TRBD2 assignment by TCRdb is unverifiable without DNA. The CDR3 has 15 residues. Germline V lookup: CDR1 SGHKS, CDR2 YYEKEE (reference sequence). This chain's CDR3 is CASSLAGGEIYEQYF.

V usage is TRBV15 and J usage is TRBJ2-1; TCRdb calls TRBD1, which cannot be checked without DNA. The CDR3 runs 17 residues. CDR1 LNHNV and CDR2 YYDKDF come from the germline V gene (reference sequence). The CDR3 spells CATSRDLLTGPSNEQFF.

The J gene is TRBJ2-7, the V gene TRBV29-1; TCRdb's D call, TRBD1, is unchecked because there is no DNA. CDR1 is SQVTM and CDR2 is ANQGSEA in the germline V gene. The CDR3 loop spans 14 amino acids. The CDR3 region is CSVWTGLQSYEQYF.

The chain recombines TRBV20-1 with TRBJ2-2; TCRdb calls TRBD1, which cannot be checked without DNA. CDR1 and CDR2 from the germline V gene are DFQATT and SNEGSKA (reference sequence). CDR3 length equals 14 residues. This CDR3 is CSARTGRPYGELFF.

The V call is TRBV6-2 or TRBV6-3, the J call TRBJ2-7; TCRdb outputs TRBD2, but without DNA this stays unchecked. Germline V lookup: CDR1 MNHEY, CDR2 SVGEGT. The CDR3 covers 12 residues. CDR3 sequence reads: CASTTSAWEQYF.

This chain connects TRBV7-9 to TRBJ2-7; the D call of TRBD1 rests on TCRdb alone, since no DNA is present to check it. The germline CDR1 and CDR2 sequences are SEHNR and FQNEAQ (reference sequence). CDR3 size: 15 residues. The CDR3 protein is CASSLLGTEDYEQYF. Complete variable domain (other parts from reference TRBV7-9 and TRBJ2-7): DTGVSQNPRHKITKRGQNVTFRCDPISEHNRLYWYRQTLGQGPEFLTYFQNEAQLEKSRLLSDRFSAERPKGSFSTLEIQRTEQGDSAMYLCASSLLGTEDYEQYFGPGTRLTVT.

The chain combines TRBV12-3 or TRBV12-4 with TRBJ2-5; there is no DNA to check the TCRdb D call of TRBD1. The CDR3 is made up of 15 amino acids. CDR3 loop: CASTSLGQGRETQYF.

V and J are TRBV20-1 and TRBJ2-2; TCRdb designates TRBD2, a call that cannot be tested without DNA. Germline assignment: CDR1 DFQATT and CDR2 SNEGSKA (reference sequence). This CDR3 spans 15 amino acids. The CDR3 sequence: CSARKTSPNTGELFF.

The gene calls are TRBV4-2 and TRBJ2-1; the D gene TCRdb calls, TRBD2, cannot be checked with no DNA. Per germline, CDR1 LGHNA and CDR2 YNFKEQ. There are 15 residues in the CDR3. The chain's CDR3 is CASSQATTSGNEQFF.

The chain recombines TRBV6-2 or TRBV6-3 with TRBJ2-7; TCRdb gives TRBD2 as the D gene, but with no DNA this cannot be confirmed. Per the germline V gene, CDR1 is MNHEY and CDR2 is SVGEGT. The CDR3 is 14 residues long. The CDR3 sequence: CASRGLAGMYEQYF.

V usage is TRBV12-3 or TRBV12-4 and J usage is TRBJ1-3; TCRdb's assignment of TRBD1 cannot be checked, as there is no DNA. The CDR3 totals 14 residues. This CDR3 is CASSSRTGENTIYF.

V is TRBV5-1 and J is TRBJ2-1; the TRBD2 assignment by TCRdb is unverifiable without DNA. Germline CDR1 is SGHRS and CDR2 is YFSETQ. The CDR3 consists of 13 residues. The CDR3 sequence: CASRDGTEREQFF.

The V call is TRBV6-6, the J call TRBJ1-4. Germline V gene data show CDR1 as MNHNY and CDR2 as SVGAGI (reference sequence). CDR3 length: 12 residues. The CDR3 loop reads CASSPSTGGVFF.

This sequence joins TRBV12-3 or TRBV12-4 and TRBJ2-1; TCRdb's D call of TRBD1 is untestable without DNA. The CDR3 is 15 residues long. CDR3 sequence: CASRNRDGQHNEQFF.